These 3 T cell receptor beta chains were all obtained from the same sample, sequenced in a study of blood T cell repertoires in COVID-19. The protocol was immunoSEQ multiplex PCR, while the TCRdb copy is restricted to in-frame clones and leaves out a portion. The table has 85,000 to 100,000 clones, around 80% seen once. Sequencing was performed on peripheral blood. These receptors came from a man aged 45 to 65 who had recovered from COVID-19.

The J gene is TRBJ2-3, the V gene TRBV5-1, with D possibly being TRBD2 (6 bases). Germline CDR1 SGHRS, CDR2 YFSETQ. The CDR3 covers 14 residues. V gave up 4 bases and J gave up 6 bases, with 15 bases separating them. CDR3 protein: CASSPDWAGDTQYF. DNA for the CDR3: TGCGCCAGCAGCCCGGACTGGGCGGGGGATACGCAGTATTTT.

The V and J genes are TRBV24-1 and TRBJ2-3; possibly TRBD1 for D (6 bases). Germline loops: CDR1 KGHDR, CDR2 SFDVKD. V was cut by 5 bases and J by 1 base, with 12 bases left in between. The CDR3 has 15 amino acids. The CDR3 protein is CATSGHRAGTDTQYF. CDR3 in DNA: TGTGCCACCAGTGGTCACAGGGCAGGCACAGATACGCAGTATTTT.

This chain joins TRBV28 and TRBJ2-5, with a weak D call TRBD2 (6 bases). The germline CDR1 and CDR2 sequences are MDHEN and SYDVKM. V dropped 6 bases and J dropped 4 bases, with 18 bases sitting between them. The CDR3 totals 15 residues. CDR3 residues: CASRTGLKGPETQYF. DNA for the CDR3: TGTGCCAGCAGGACGGGACTTAAGGGGCCAGAGACCCAGTACTTC.